This passage covers 16 T cell receptor beta chains from one sample sequenced in a study of T cells in Graves' hyperthyroidism and ophthalmopathy. RNA transcripts yielded amplified TCR beta CDR3 regions. TCR CDR3 regions were first amplified by RT-PCR with HTBI primers. Using its own MiXCR run on the multiplex PCR reads, TCRdb lists one record per CDR3 protein. The table has hundreds of thousands of distinct CDR3 sequences, about a fifth seen once. Sequenced material: blood. The receptors stem from a man between 25 and 39 years old with Graves' ophthalmopathy.

The CDR3 sequence is CASSLTVKGGIYGYTF. The CDR3 DNA reads as TGCGCCAGCAGCTTGACGGTTAAAGGGGGCATCTATGGCTACACCTTC. The chain carries TRBV5-1 and TRBJ1-2; 7 bases line up with TRBD1. The CDR3 consists of 16 residues. The junction had 10 bases not matched to a gene; V was cut back by 1 base and J by 4 bases. The germline V gene has CDR1 SGHRS and CDR2 YFSETQ.

Remarks on this clonotype: Compared with germline, one end of the junction differs, possibly owing to a read error. The chain employs TRBV28 and TRBJ1-1, with D hard to call. Germline lookup yields CDR1 MDHEN and CDR2 SYDVKM. CDR3 length: 20 residues. CDR3 nucleotide sequence: TGTGCCGGCAGTTTTCCGTCGAACCCCCCTCTTCTCATGATGAACACTGAAGCTTTCTTT. Translated: CAGSFPSNPPLLMMNTEAFF.

This clonotype has only a few counts. The chain employs TRBV30 and TRBJ2-7; 9 bases align to TRBD1. The CDR3 is 12 residues long. Germline V gene sequence: CDR1 GTSNPN, CDR2 SVGIG (reference sequence). V was pared by 6 bases and J by 4 bases, with 4 bases of the junction left unmatched. This chain's CDR3 is CACGTGIYEQYF. CDR3 coding DNA: TGTGCCTGTGGGACAGGGATTTACGAGCAGTACTTC.

This clonotype occurred a few times. The chain is built from TRBV27 and TRBJ2-7; D tentatively reads TRBD1 or TRBD2 (5 bases each). Germline-derived CDR1 and CDR2 are MNHEY and SMNVEV (reference sequence). The V and J ends lost 5 bases and 6 bases respectively, with 14 bases between them. The CDR3 has 13 residues. CDR3 protein: CASSPGRLGEQYF. The CDR3 region has the DNA TGTGCCAGCAGTCCGGGACGGCTGGGCGAGCAGTACTTC.

The chain links TRBV11-3 to TRBJ2-7; D call uncertain. The DNA end is a closer match to TRBJ2-1, so the J assignment may be wrong. CDR3 size: 13 residues. Germline-derived CDR1 and CDR2 are SGHNT and YENEEA. CDR3 coding DNA: TGTGCCAGCAGCCCGTCGACGGGCTACGAGCAGTTCTTC. It is translated as CASSPSTGYEQFF.

The V call is TRBV13, the J call TRBJ2-3; 13 bases are a match to TRBD2. V lost 5 bases and J lost 0; bases outside the gene matches: 8. CDR3 size: 18 residues. The germline gives CDR1 PRHDT, CDR2 FYEKMQ (reference sequence). The CDR3 here is CASSAGLAGDASTDTQYF. DNA of the CDR3: TGTGCCAGCAGCGCCGGACTAGCGGGGGATGCTAGCACAGATACGCAGTATTTT.

The chain is built from TRBV18 and TRBJ1-1; the D gene is possibly TRBD1 (5 bases). The CDR3 is 13 residues long. The V end lost 6 bases, the J end lost 7 bases, and 15 bases lay between the germline ends. Germline-derived CDR1 and CDR2 are KGHSH and LQKENI. The CDR3: CASSPKSGLEAFF. The CDR3 DNA follows: TGTGCCAGCTCCCCTAAGTCGGGACTTGAAGCTTTCTTT.

This clonotype was detected a few times. This sequence joins TRBV28 and TRBJ2-7; D perhaps matches TRBD1 (5 bases). This CDR3 is built from 16 residues. With 6 bases removed from V and 1 base from J, the gap between germline ends came to 19 bases. Germline CDR1 and CDR2: MDHEN and SYDVKM. The CDR3 reads CASRKLTDSSSYEQYF. The CDR3 bases are TGTGCCAGCAGAAAACTCACAGACAGCAGTTCCTACGAGCAGTACTTC.

This clonotype was counted many times. The rearrangement links TRBV30 to TRBJ2-2; D not resolved. From germline, CDR1 is GTSNPN and CDR2 SVGIG (reference sequence). Trimming left V 7 bases short and J 1 base short, with 7 bases between. This CDR3 is 12 amino acids long. The CDR3 DNA reads as TGTGCCTTCACGGGGAACACCGGGGAGCTGTTTTTT. It yields the protein CAFTGNTGELFF.

V usage is TRBV3-1 and J usage is TRBJ2-1; 8 nucleotides align to TRBD2. This CDR3 is 14 amino acids long. Germline lookup yields CDR1 LGHDT and CDR2 YNNKEL (reference sequence). Germline trimming cut 4 bases from V and 6 bases from J; bases unmatched to any gene: 5. The chain's CDR3 is CASSRVSGANEQFF. The CDR3 nucleotides read TGTGCCAGCAGCCGTGTTAGCGGGGCCAATGAGCAGTTCTTC.

This clonotype was observed a few times. This sequence joins TRBV28 and TRBJ2-7; TRBD1 is a possible D gene (6 bases). CDR1 is MDHEN and CDR2 is SYDVKM in the germline V gene. The CDR3 contains 13 residues. V dropped 6 bases and J dropped 6 bases, with 15 bases sitting between them. The CDR3 is CASSLTGTSEQYF. CDR3 coding DNA: TGTGCCAGCAGCCTGACCGGGACATCCGAGCAGTACTTC.

In its sample, this clonotype was seen many times. The rearrangement links TRBV6-1 to TRBJ2-7, with 11 nucleotides matching TRBD2. The CDR3 spans 16 residues. J was trimmed by 4 bases and V by 5 bases; bases with no gene match: 10. From germline, CDR1 is MNHNS and CDR2 SASEGT. DNA for the CDR3: TGTGCCAGCAGTTATTCTTCGGGACTAGCGGTTTACGAGCAGTACTTC. This sequence encodes CASSYSSGLAVYEQYF.

The table lists this clonotype with a few counts. The V and J genes are TRBV3-1 and TRBJ2-4; no clear D. Per germline, CDR1 LGHDT and CDR2 YNNKEL (reference sequence). This CDR3 contains 13 residues. V gave up 1 base and J gave up 5 bases, with 6 bases separating them. Written as DNA, the CDR3 is TGTGCCAGCAGCCAAGGCATAGAAAACATTCAGTACTTC. It yields the protein CASSQGIENIQYF.

The chain combines TRBV4-2 with TRBJ2-7; tentatively, D is TRBD1 or TRBD2 (5 bases each). Looked up from germline, CDR1 is LGHNA and CDR2 is YNFKEQ. V dropped 0 bases and J dropped 0 bases, with 12 bases sitting between them. This CDR3 contains 16 residues. CDR3 sequence: CASSQDSGPFSYEQYF. The CDR3 DNA is TGTGCCAGCAGCCAAGACTCGGGACCTTTCTCCTACGAGCAGTACTTC.

The genes are TRBV5-1 and TRBJ2-3, with 9 positions matching TRBD1. Trimming cost V 7 bases and J 1 base; bases outside gene matches: 4. Germline CDR1 SGHRS, CDR2 YFSETQ. The CDR3 covers 14 residues. CDR3 DNA: TGCGCCAGCGGGGACAGGGATGGCACAGATACGCAGTATTTT. This encodes CASGDRDGTDTQYF.

This clonotype occurred a few times. The chain is built from TRBV20-1 and TRBJ2-7, with D tentatively TRBD2 (6 bases). There are 15 residues in the CDR3. The germline V and J ends were trimmed by 4 bases and 4 bases, with 20 bases remaining between them. Germline V gene sequence: CDR1 DFQATT, CDR2 SNEGSKA (reference sequence). The CDR3 is CSAIQGEEGRYEQYF. The CDR3 region has the DNA TGCAGTGCTATCCAGGGTGAGGAGGGGCGATACGAGCAGTACTTC.